Below, one T cell receptor (beta chain) is given with its context. Time point meaning: patch test 1, 2 weeks after DPC sensitization. As to treatment: therapeutic diphenylcyclopropenone sensitization with weekly scalp DPC. The sample belongs to a study of human T cells and chemical hapten exposure. In germline, CDR1 is SNHLY, CDR2 FYNNEI. V gave up 8 bases and J gave up 4 bases, with 15 bases separating them. The CDR3 is 14 amino acids. TCRdb re-called the RACE reads with MiXCR, one entry per CDR3 protein. This sample yields just under 350,000 distinct CDR3 sequences, of which under 9% are seen a single time; 8.4% belongs to the top ten.

J is TRBJ1-3 and V is TRBV2; no firm D call. The sequenced sample was whole blood, obtained in connection with sensitization to the hapten diphenylcyclopropenone (DPC). The source of this sequence is a woman aged 18-29 years with alopecia areata. Some clones in this sample may be carry-over from other donors' samples. The CDR3 loop is CASARSWVGNTIYF. The CDR3 DNA is TGTGCCAGCGCACGGAGCTGGGTAGGAAACACCATATATTTT.